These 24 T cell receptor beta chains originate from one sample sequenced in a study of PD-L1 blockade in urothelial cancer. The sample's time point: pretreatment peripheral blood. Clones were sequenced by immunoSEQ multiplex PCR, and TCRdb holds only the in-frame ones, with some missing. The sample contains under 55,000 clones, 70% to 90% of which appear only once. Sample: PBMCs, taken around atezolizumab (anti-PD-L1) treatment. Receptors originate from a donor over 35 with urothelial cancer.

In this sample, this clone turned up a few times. As DNA, the CDR3 is TGTGCCAGCAGCTTAGGGATGGGAGGGAACAATCAGCCCCAGCATTTT. This gives the protein CASSLGMGGNNQPQHF. J is TRBJ1-5 and V is TRBV7-2; D remains ambiguous. The CDR3 totals 16 residues. V was cut by 1 base and J by 3 bases, with 13 bases left in between. The germline gives CDR1 SGHTA, CDR2 FQGNSA.

CDR3 DNA sequence: TGTGCCAGCCCTACTGGGGTCGGGGTTAACTATGGCTACACCTTC. Its protein is CASPTGVGVNYGYTF. V usage is TRBV27 and J usage is TRBJ1-2; D uncertain. The CDR3 has 15 residues. From germline, CDR1 is MNHEY and CDR2 SMNVEV (reference sequence). Trimming removed 8 bases at V and 1 base at J, with 17 bases between.

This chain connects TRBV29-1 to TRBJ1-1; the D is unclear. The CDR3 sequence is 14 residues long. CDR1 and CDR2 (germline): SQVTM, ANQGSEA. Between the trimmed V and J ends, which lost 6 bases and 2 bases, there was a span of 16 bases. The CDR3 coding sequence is TGCAGCGTAGAGGGTTTGGGCCACAACACTGAAGCTTTCTTT. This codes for CSVEGLGHNTEAFF.

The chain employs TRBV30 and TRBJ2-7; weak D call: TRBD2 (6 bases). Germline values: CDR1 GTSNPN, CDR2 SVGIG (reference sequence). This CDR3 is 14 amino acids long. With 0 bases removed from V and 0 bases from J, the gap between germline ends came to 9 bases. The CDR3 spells CAWSVGGSSYEQYF. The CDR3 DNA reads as TGTGCCTGGAGTGTTGGGGGGAGCTCCTACGAGCAGTACTTC.

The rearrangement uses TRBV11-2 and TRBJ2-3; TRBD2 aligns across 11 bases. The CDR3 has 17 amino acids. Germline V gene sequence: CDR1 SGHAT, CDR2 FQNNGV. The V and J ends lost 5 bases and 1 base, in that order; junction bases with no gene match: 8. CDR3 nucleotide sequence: TGTGCCAGCAGCCTATGGGGTAGCGGGAGGGGCACAGATACGCAGTATTTT. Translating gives CASSLWGSGRGTDTQYF.

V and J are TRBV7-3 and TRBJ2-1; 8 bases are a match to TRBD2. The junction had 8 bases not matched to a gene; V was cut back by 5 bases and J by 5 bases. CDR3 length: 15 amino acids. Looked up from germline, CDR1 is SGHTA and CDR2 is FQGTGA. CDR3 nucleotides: TGTGCCAGCAGCCCCTATAGCGGGGCCAACAATGAGCAGTTCTTC. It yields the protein CASSPYSGANNEQFF.

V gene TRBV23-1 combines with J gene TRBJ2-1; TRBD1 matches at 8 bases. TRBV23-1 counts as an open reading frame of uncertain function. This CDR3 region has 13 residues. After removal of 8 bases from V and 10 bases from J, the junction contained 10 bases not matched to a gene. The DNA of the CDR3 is TGCGCCAGCCAAGACAGGGGACATGGGGAGCAGTTCTTC. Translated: CASQDRGHGEQFF.

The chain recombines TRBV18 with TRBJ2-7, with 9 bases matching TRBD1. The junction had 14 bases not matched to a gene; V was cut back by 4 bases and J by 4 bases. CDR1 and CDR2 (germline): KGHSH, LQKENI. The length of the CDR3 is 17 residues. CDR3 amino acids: CASSLLPRTGEVYEQYF. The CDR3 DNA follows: TGTGCCAGCTCACTTCTTCCTCGGACAGGGGAGGTGTACGAGCAGTACTTC. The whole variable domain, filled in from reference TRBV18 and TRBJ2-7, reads NAGVMQNPRHLVRRRGQEARLRCSPMKGHSHVYWYRQLPEEGLKFMVYLQKENIIDESGMPKERFSAEFPKEGPSILRIQQVVRGDSAAYFCASSLLPRTGEVYEQYFGPGTRLTVT.

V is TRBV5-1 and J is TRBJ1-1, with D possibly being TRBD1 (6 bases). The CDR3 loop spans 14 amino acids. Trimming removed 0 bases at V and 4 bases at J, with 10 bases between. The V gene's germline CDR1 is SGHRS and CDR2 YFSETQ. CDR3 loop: CASSLDPRGTEAFF. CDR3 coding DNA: TGCGCCAGCAGCTTGGATCCCAGGGGCACTGAAGCTTTCTTT.

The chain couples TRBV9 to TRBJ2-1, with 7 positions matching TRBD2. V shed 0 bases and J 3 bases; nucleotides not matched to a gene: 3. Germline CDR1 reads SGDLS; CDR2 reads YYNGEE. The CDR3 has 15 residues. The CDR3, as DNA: TGTGCCAGCAGCGTAGTGGGCGGGGGCTACAATGAGCAGTTCTTC. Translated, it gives CASSVVGGGYNEQFF.

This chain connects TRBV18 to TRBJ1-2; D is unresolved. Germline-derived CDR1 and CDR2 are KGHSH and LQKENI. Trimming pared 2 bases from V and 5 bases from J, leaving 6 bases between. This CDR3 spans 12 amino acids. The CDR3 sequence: CASSPEFYGYTF. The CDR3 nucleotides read TGTGCCAGCTCACCAGAGTTTTATGGCTACACCTTC. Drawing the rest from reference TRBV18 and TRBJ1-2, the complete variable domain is NAGVMQNPRHLVRRRGQEARLRCSPMKGHSHVYWYRQLPEEGLKFMVYLQKENIIDESGMPKERFSAEFPKEGPSILRIQQVVRGDSAAYFCASSPEFYGYTFGSGTRLTVV.

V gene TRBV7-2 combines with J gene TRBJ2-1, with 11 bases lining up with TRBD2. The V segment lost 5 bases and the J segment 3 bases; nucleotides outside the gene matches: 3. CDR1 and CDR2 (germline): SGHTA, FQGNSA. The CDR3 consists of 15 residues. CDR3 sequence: CASSQTSGNYNEQFF. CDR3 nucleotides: TGTGCCAGCAGCCAGACTAGCGGGAACTACAATGAGCAGTTCTTC.

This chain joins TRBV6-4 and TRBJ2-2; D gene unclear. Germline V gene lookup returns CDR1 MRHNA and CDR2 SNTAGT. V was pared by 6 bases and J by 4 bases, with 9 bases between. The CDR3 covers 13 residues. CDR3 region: CASRPTITGELFF. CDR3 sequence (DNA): TGTGCCAGCAGACCTACGATCACCGGGGAGCTGTTTTTT.

CDR3 protein: CASSDYGGPYEQYF. DNA for the CDR3: TGTGCCAGCAGCGATTATGGGGGCCCCTACGAGCAGTACTTC. The rearrangement joins TRBV7-9 to TRBJ2-7; D is possibly TRBD1 (6 bases). This CDR3 region has 14 residues. Germline CDR1 is SEHNR and CDR2 is FQNEAQ (reference sequence). The V end lost 5 bases, the J end lost 2 bases, and 13 bases lay between the germline ends.

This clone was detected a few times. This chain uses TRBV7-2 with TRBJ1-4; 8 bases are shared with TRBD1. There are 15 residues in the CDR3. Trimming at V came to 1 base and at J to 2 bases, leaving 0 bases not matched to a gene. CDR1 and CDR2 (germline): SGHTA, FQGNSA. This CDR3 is CASSLGDRTNEKLFF. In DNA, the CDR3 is TGTGCCAGCAGCTTAGGGGACAGGACTAATGAAAAACTGTTTTTT.

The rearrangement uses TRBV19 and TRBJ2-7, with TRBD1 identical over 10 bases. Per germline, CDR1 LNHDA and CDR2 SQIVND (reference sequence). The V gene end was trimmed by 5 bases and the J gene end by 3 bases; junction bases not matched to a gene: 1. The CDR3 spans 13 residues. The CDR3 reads CASSGDRGYEQYF. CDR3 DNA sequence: TGTGCCAGTAGTGGGGACAGGGGCTACGAGCAGTACTTC.

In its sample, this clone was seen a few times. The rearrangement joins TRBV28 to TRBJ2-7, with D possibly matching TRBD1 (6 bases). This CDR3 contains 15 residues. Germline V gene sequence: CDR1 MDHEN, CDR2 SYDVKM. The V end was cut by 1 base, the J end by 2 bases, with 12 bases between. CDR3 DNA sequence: TGTGCCAGCAGTTTATACAGGGTGGGTACCTACGAGCAGTACTTC. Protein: CASSLYRVGTYEQYF.

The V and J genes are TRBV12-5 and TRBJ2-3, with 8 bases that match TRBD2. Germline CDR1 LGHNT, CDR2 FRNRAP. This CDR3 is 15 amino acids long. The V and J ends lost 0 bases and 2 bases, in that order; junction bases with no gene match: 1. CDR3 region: CASGLVLADTDTQYF. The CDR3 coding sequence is TGTGCTAGTGGTTTGGTACTAGCGGACACAGATACGCAGTATTTT.

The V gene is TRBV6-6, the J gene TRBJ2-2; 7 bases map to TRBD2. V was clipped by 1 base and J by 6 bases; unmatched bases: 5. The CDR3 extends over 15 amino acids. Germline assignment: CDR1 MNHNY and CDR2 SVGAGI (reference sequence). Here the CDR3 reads CASSYLGGGAGELFF. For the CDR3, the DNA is TGTGCCAGCAGTTACTTGGGGGGAGGGGCCGGGGAGCTGTTTTTT.

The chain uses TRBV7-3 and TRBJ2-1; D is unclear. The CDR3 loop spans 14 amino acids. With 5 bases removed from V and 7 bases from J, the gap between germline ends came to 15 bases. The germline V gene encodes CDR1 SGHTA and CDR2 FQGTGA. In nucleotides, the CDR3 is TGTGCCAGCAGCCCTCATGGATGGGCTAATGAGCAGTTCTTC. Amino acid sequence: CASSPHGWANEQFF. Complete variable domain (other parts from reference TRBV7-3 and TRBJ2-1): GAGVSQTPSNKVTEKGKYVELRCDPISGHTALYWYRQSLGQGPEFLIYFQGTGAADDSGLPNDRFFAVRPEGSVSTLKIQRTERGDSAVYLCASSPHGWANEQFFGPGTRLTVL.

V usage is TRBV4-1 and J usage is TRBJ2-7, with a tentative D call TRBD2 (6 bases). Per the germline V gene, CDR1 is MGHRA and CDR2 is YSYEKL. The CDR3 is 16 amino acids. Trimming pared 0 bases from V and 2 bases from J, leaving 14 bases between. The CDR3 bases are TGCGCCAGCAGCCAAGAGGACTATAGCCCCACCTACGAGCAGTACTTC. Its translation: CASSQEDYSPTYEQYF.

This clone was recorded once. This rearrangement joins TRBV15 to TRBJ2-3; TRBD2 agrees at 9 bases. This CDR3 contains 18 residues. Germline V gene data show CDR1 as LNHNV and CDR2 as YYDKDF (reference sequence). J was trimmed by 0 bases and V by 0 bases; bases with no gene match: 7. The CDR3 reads CATSRDRASGDSTDTQYF. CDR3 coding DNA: TGTGCCACCAGCAGAGATCGGGCTAGCGGGGATAGCACAGATACGCAGTATTTT. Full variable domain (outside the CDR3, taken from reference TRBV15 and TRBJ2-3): DAMVIQNPRYQVTQFGKPVTLSCSQTLNHNVMYWYQQKSSQAPKLLFHYYDKDFNNEADTPDNFQSRRPNTSFCFLDIRSPGLGDTAMYLCATSRDRASGDSTDTQYFGPGTRLTVL.

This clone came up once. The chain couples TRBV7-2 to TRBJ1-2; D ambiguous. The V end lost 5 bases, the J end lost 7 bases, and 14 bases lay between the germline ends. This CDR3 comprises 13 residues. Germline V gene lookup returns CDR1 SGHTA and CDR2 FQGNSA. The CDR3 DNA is TGTGCCAGCAGCCCCGGAGAGCGGAGTGGCTACACCTTC. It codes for CASSPGERSGYTF.

The chain's CDR3 is CASSLGTGLNQPQHF. The DNA of the CDR3 is TGTGCCAGCAGCTTAGGGACAGGGTTGAATCAGCCCCAGCATTTT. The J gene is TRBJ1-5, the V gene TRBV7-8; 8 bases align to TRBD1. The CDR3 is 15 amino acids. The V segment lost 1 base and the J segment 4 bases; nucleotides outside the gene matches: 3. The V gene's germline CDR1 is SGHVS and CDR2 FQNEAQ. The variable domain in full, with the rest retrieved from reference TRBV7-8 and TRBJ1-5, is GAGVSQSPRYKVAKRGQDVALRCDPISGHVSLFWYQQALGQGPEFLTYFQNEAQLDKSGLPSDRFFAERPEGSVSTLKIQRTQQEDSAVYLCASSLGTGLNQPQHFGDGTRLSIL.